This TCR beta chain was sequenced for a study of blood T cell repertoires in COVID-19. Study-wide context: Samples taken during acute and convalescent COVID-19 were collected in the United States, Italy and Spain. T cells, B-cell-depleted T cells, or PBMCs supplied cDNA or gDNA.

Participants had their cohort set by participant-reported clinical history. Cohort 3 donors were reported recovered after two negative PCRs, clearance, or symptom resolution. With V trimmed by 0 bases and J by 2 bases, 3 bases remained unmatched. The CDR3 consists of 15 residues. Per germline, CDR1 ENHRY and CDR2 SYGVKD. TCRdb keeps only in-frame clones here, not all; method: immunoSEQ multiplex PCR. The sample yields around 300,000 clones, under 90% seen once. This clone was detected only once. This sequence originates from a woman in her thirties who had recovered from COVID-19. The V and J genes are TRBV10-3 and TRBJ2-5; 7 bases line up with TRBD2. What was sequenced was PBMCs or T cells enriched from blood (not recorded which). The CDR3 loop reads CAISESASGQETQYF. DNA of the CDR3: TGTGCCATCAGTGAGTCGGCTAGCGGACAAGAGACCCAGTACTTC.